This T cell receptor (beta chain) emerged from a study of cytomegalovirus exposure and HLA in healthy donors. Between the trimmed V and J ends, which lost 4 bases and 9 bases, there was a span of 16 bases. The CDR3 covers 13 residues. Germline values: CDR1 MDHEN, CDR2 SYDVKM. This clone has more than one count but fewer than ten. Researchers ran the PCR with 60 Vbeta and 13 Jbeta primers. Generated by immunoSEQ multiplex PCR, the TCRdb table keeps only in-frame clones and is missing some. The profile covers some 150,000 clones, with 75% to 85% appearing a single time and about 11% taken by the ten largest.

The TCR was taken from a man aged 50 or older in good health and CMV-seropositive. This chain uses TRBV28 with TRBJ2-7; D is possibly TRBD2 (5 bases). The specimen was PBMCs. CDR3 loop: CASSSLTIAGQYF. The CDR3 DNA sequence: TGTGCCAGCAGTTCCCTAACGATCGCGGGGCAGTACTTC.